This T cell receptor beta chain was documented in a study of blood T cell repertoires in COVID-19. As for the study in general: Researchers got acute and convalescent COVID-19 samples from the United States, Italy and Spain. The cDNA or gDNA used as material had been derived from T cells, B-cell-depleted T cells, or PBMCs.

In the study's own analysis: Reference gene primers were amplified, and this amplification served to estimate nucleated cell counts. Method: immunoSEQ multiplex PCR; TCRdb's copy keeps in-frame clones and lacks some. Clone size and V and J calls were adopted from that table, with D and trimming inferred from the DNA. Of over 200,000 clones listed, 75% to 90% are singletons. In germline, CDR1 is SGHTA, CDR2 FQGTGA. Trimming removed 5 bases at V and 6 bases at J, with 14 bases between. The CDR3 runs to 13 residues. Sequencing input: peripheral blood. The TCR originated in a human donor in a cohort sampled during active COVID-19. The chain combines TRBV7-3 with TRBJ2-7; weak D call: TRBD1 (5 bases). The CDR3 DNA reads as TGTGCCAGCAGCCTCAGGGTACCTGGCGAGCAGTACTTC. Its protein is CASSLRVPGEQYF.